The T cell receptor beta chain under discussion was sequenced for a study of beta chain features in type 1 diabetes. This clone came up a few times. Its specificity is unknown. V lost 0 bases, J lost 0 bases, and 16 bases lay in between. The CDR3 covers 18 residues. The germline CDR1 and CDR2 sequences are MDHEN and SYDVKM. Regarding the study as a whole: High TCR expression in some cells could lead to their over-representation in cDNA sequencing.

Expressed TCRB transcripts got sequenced, as all isolated RNA was reverse transcribed. The repertoire was sequenced with immunoSEQ multiplex PCR; TCRdb's copy has only in-frame clones and lacks some. Here the sample spans approximately 150,000 clones, under 11% being singletons. This chain links TRBV28 with TRBJ2-3; D might be TRBD1 (6 bases). The sequence was obtained from a man between 18 and 35 years old in good health. Material: naive CD4+ T cells from blood. The chain's CDR3 is CASSLWGTIKGSTDTQYF. CDR3 DNA sequence: TGTGCCAGCAGTTTATGGGGGACAATCAAAGGGAGCACAGATACGCAGTATTTT. The variable domain in full, completed from reference TRBV28 and TRBJ2-3, reads DVKVTQSSRYLVKRTGEKVFLECVQDMDHENMFWYRQDPGLGLRLIYFSYDVKMKEKGDIPEGYSVSREKKERFSLILESASTNQTSMYLCASSLWGTIKGSTDTQYFGPGTRLTVL.